This TCR beta chain originates from a study of cytomegalovirus exposure and HLA in healthy donors. General study points: About 87% or about 30% of the time was how often most TCR beta V segments were productive, according to an earlier analysis.

The PCR ran on 60 Vbeta and 13 Jbeta primers. Libraries were prepared by immunoSEQ multiplex PCR; TCRdb keeps only in-frame clonotypes and omits some of them. The table shows 130,000 or so clones, with approximately 80% occurring only once. CDR1 and CDR2 from the germline V gene are SQVTM and ANQGSEA. This CDR3 spans 14 amino acids. The V gene lost 0 bases and the J gene lost 9 bases, with 17 bases spanning the gap. A word on this clone: Its specificity is unknown.

Unrecorded immune exposures were likely, despite nominal health at sampling. Sequencing was done on a sample of PBMCs. The sequence was obtained from a male donor in good health and CMV-seropositive. This chain connects TRBV29-1 to TRBJ1-1; D ambiguous. The CDR3 region is CSVEDLASPRKAFF. The CDR3 DNA is TGCAGCGTTGAAGATCTAGCATCCCCAAGGAAAGCTTTCTTT.